The 5 T cell receptor beta chains in this list originate from one sample, sequenced in a study of T cell responses to AZD1222 COVID-19 vaccine. The protocol was immunoSEQ multiplex PCR, while the TCRdb copy is restricted to in-frame clones and leaves out a portion. The table lists approximately 100,000 clones, roughly 89% of them singletons, with over 3% in the top ten. This sample comprised peripheral blood, obtained on day 0 of AZD1222 vaccination. These receptors all come from an adult in good health.

The chain has TRBV3-1 (or the pseudogene TRBV3-2) and TRBJ1-1, with D possibly matching TRBD1 (5 bases). There are 15 residues in the CDR3. V was shortened by 1 base and J by 1 base, with 10 bases between the two germline ends. Germline assignment: CDR1 LGHDT and CDR2 YNNKEL (reference sequence). As DNA, the CDR3 is TGTGCCAGCAGCCAAGCGGCAGGGAAGAACACTGAAGCTTTCTTT. This translates into CASSQAAGKNTEAFF.

V and J are TRBV18 and TRBJ2-7, with a weak D call TRBD1 (5 bases). Trimming removed 3 bases from V and 3 bases from J, with 15 bases in between. The CDR3 length is 15 residues. Germline V lookup: CDR1 KGHSH, CDR2 LQKENI. The CDR3 DNA is TGTGCCAGCTCACCGGACACTTCCCTGTTCTACGAGCAGTACTTC. It is translated as CASSPDTSLFYEQYF.

This chain links TRBV28 with TRBJ1-1; D is unresolved. The germline V gene encodes CDR1 MDHEN and CDR2 SYDVKM. The length of the CDR3 is 12 residues. V was cut by 7 bases and J by 11 bases, with 17 bases left in between. The CDR3 DNA reads as TGTGCCAGCAACCTCTCCGGGCTTGGGGCTTTCTTT. Encoded protein: CASNLSGLGAFF.

V usage is TRBV4-1 and J usage is TRBJ1-5, with TRBD1 as a possible D gene (6 bases). V shed 1 base and J shed 6 bases, with 19 bases lying between them. Germline values: CDR1 MGHRA, CDR2 YSYEKL. The CDR3 loop spans 17 amino acids. CDR3: CASSQAPFRGAGQPQHF. CDR3 nucleotide sequence: TGCGCCAGCAGCCAAGCCCCCTTTCGGGGGGCTGGTCAGCCCCAGCATTTT.

The rearrangement links TRBV6-2 or TRBV6-3 to TRBJ1-1; D gene unclear. The V gene's germline CDR1 is MNHEY and CDR2 SVGEGT. CDR3 length: 13 amino acids. The ends were cut back, 2 bases at V and 4 bases at J, with 8 bases in the middle. CDR3 amino acids: CASSYRAFTEAFF. The CDR3 region has the DNA TGTGCCAGCAGTTACCGAGCCTTCACTGAAGCTTTCTTT.